The 31 T cell receptor beta chains given below trace back to one sample, sequenced in a study of T cell repertoires in cytomegalovirus infection. One entry per CDR3 protein, called by TCRdb with MiXCR from the reads. The sample lists 650,000 to 900,000 distinct CDR3 sequences, about 29% occurring once. Antigen specificity for these receptors is unknown. This material consisted of cultured CD8+ T cells from PBMCs, taken from culture after CMV antigen stimulation. The receptor set was obtained from a human donor in good health (CMV status not recorded). Some clones in this sample may be carry-over from other donors' samples.

About this clonotype: The conserved phenylalanine or tryptophan normally closing the CDR3 is absent here, so this likely arose from a read error. This chain connects TRBV12-3 or TRBV12-4 to TRBJ1-2; perhaps TRBD1 as D (6 bases). Trimming cost V 3 bases and J 7 bases, with 12 bases left between them. CDR3 length: 13 amino acids. CDR3 region: CASSLSGAVGYTL. In DNA form, the CDR3 reads TGTGCCAGCAGTTTGTCAGGGGCGGTTGGCTACACCCTC.

This clonotype was seen repeatedly, ten times or more. The chain recombines TRBV7-2 with TRBJ2-3; 7 nucleotides align to TRBD1. CDR3 length: 18 residues. The germline CDR1 and CDR2 sequences are SGHTA and FQGNSA. V lost 5 bases and J lost 0; bases outside the gene matches: 14. CDR3 loop: CASSIRQGTLTSTDTQYF. The CDR3 region has the DNA TGTGCCAGCAGCATCCGACAGGGAACCCTAACTAGCACAGATACGCAGTATTTT.

This clonotype was seen repeatedly, ten times or more. This chain connects TRBV6-1 to TRBJ1-2; D may be TRBD1 (5 bases). The CDR3 sequence is 13 residues long. Trimming pared 8 bases from V and 4 bases from J, leaving 14 bases between. Germline assignment: CDR1 MNHNS and CDR2 SASEGT. The CDR3 spells CASEDSRPYGYTF. The CDR3 DNA reads TGTGCCAGCGAAGACAGTCGACCCTATGGCTACACCTTC.

CDR3 bases: TGCGCCAGCAGCTTGGGGTCAGTCCCCGGGGAGCTGTTTTTT. Protein product: CASSLGSVPGELFF. This chain joins TRBV5-1 and TRBJ2-2; D call uncertain. Germline CDR1 SGHRS, CDR2 YFSETQ. The length of the CDR3 is 14 residues. The V and J ends lost 0 bases and 6 bases respectively, with 9 bases between them.

In DNA, the CDR3 is TGTGCCAGCAGCGCCAGCGGGGGGACTAACAATGAGCAGTTCTTC. This encodes CASSASGGTNNEQFF. This chain links TRBV9 with TRBJ2-1; TRBD2 agrees at 9 bases. The trim removed 3 bases at V and 5 bases at J, leaving 6 bases unmatched. CDR1 is SGDLS and CDR2 is YYNGEE in the germline V gene. The CDR3 extends over 15 amino acids. The variable domain in full, with the rest retrieved from reference TRBV9 and TRBJ2-1, is DSGVTQTPKHLITATGQRVTLRCSPRSGDLSVYWYQQSLDQGLQFLIQYYNGEERAKGNILERFSAQQFPDLHSELNLSSLELGDSALYFCASSASGGTNNEQFFGPGTRLTVL.

V usage is TRBV7-6 and J usage is TRBJ2-5; D not resolved. The length of the CDR3 is 14 residues. V was clipped by 0 bases and J by 4 bases, with 9 bases between them. Germline CDR1 SGHVS, CDR2 FNYEAQ. The CDR3 region has the DNA TGTGCCAGCAGCTTAGCGGCAGAAGGAGAGACCCAGTACTTC. This encodes CASSLAAEGETQYF. Combining the CDR3 with reference TRBV7-6 and TRBJ2-5 gives the whole variable domain GAGVSQSPRYKVTKRGQDVALRCDPISGHVSLYWYRQALGQGPEFLTYFNYEAQQDKSGLPNDRFSAERPEGSISTLTIQRTEQRDSAMYRCASSLAAEGETQYFGPGTRLLVL.

This chain connects TRBV6-8 to TRBJ2-3; 9 bases match TRBD2. Germline V gives CDR1 MNHGY, CDR2 SAAAGT. CDR3 size: 18 residues. Germline trimming cut 1 base from V and 6 bases from J; bases unmatched to any gene: 14. DNA for the CDR3: TGTGCCAGCAGTTACTACCCAGCGGGGGGCCCGATTGCGGATACGCAGTATTTT. It is translated as CASSYYPAGGPIADTQYF.

V usage is TRBV6-6 and J usage is TRBJ2-2; D may correspond to TRBD1 or TRBD2 (7 bases each). The CDR3 has 15 residues. Between the trimmed V and J ends, which lost 5 bases and 5 bases, there was a span of 15 bases. Germline V gene sequence: CDR1 MNHNY, CDR2 SVGAGI (reference sequence). Here the CDR3 DNA reads TGTGCCAGCAGTCCATACAGGGGAGGGACCGGGGAGCTGTTTTTT. Its translation: CASSPYRGGTGELFF.

The chain is built from TRBV19 and TRBJ1-1, with 7 bases aligning to TRBD1. CDR1 LNHDA and CDR2 SQIVND come from the germline V gene (reference sequence). The CDR3 runs to 16 residues. Unmatched junction bases numbered 10, after V lost 5 bases and J lost 1 base. The chain's CDR3 is CASSPWDSSENTEAFF. DNA of the CDR3: TGTGCCAGTAGTCCCTGGGACAGCTCAGAGAACACTGAAGCTTTCTTT.

There are a few counts of this clonotype. The chain joins TRBV2 to TRBJ2-1; TRBD1 aligns across 10 bases. CDR3 size: 15 residues. V dropped 4 bases and J dropped 2; count of bases not matched to a gene: 2. From germline, CDR1 is SNHLY and CDR2 FYNNEI. Here the CDR3 reads CASSGQGATYNEQFF. CDR3 bases: TGTGCCAGCAGTGGACAGGGGGCTACCTACAATGAGCAGTTCTTC.

This clonotype was seen at least ten times. The J gene is TRBJ1-2, the V gene TRBV7-8; the match to TRBD1 covers 7 bases. Trimming at V came to 5 bases and at J to 4 bases, leaving 4 bases not matched to a gene. Per the germline V gene, CDR1 is SGHVS and CDR2 is FQNEAQ. The CDR3 loop spans 13 amino acids. The CDR3: CASSPQGLYGYTF. As DNA, the CDR3 is TGTGCCAGCAGCCCACAGGGGCTCTATGGCTACACCTTC. Looking up the rest from reference TRBV7-8 and TRBJ1-2 gives the full variable domain: GAGVSQSPRYKVAKRGQDVALRCDPISGHVSLFWYQQALGQGPEFLTYFQNEAQLDKSGLPSDRFFAERPEGSVSTLKIQRTQQEDSAVYLCASSPQGLYGYTFGSGTRLTVV.

The V and J genes are TRBV4-1 and TRBJ1-6; D is possibly TRBD1 (6 bases). The CDR3 has 17 residues. V was shortened by 4 bases and J by 8 bases, with 21 bases between the two germline ends. The germline V gene encodes CDR1 MGHRA and CDR2 YSYEKL. CDR3 loop: CASSPEATGGSDSPLHF. The CDR3 nucleotides are TGCGCCAGCAGCCCCGAGGCGACAGGAGGCAGCGATTCACCCCTCCACTTT.

V usage is TRBV6-8 and J usage is TRBJ2-5; perhaps TRBD2 as D (6 bases). Trimming shortened V by 5 bases and J by 5 bases, and 9 bases separated the two germline ends. The CDR3 contains 12 residues. Germline V gene lookup returns CDR1 MNHGY and CDR2 SAAAGT. This CDR3 reads CASSHGGETQYF. The CDR3 coding sequence is TGTGCCAGCAGTCACGGAGGGGAGACCCAGTACTTC.

The genes are TRBV7-4 and TRBJ1-1; TRBD1 is a possible D gene (6 bases). Germline-derived CDR1 and CDR2 are SGHVT and SQSDAQ. This CDR3 has 13 residues. Trimming stripped 5 bases from V and 12 bases from J, with 19 bases between. CDR3 bases: TGTGCCAGCAGCGCCGGCGGGGGGCGCGAGACTTTCTTT. It specifies CASSAGGGRETFF. The variable domain in full, completed from reference TRBV7-4 and TRBJ1-1, reads GAGVSQSPRYKVAKRGRDVALRCDSISGHVTLYWYRQTLGQGSEVLTYSQSDAQRDKSGRPSGRFSAERPERSVSTLKIQRTEQGDSAVYLCASSAGGGRETFFGQGTRLTVV.

The chain uses TRBV6-2 or TRBV6-3 and TRBJ2-1; weak D call: TRBD2 (6 bases). CDR1 MNHEY and CDR2 SVGEGT come from the germline V gene. The CDR3 sequence is 13 residues long. V was cut by 6 bases and J by 10 bases, with 16 bases left in between. The CDR3 sequence is CASRARLDQEQFF. CDR3 nucleotide sequence: TGTGCCAGCAGGGCAAGACTAGACCAAGAGCAGTTCTTC.

The rearrangement links TRBV6-8 to TRBJ1-2; 7 bases match TRBD1. Germline-derived CDR1 and CDR2 are MNHGY and SAAAGT. The CDR3 spans 15 residues. V lost 2 bases to trimming and J lost 6 bases; unmatched junction nucleotides: 9. The CDR3 region is CASSYVRQGGNGYTF. The CDR3 region has the DNA TGTGCCAGCAGTTACGTCCGACAGGGTGGTAATGGCTACACCTTC.

J is TRBJ2-5 and V is TRBV27; D is unclear. The CDR3 has 16 residues. Trimming removed 3 bases from V and 0 bases from J, with 14 bases in between. From germline, CDR1 is MNHEY and CDR2 SMNVEV (reference sequence). CDR3 protein: CASSFGRSVNQETQYF. The DNA for the CDR3 is TGTGCCAGCAGTTTCGGAAGGAGTGTCAACCAAGAGACCCAGTACTTC.

This clonotype was observed a few times. The rearrangement uses TRBV12-3 or TRBV12-4 and TRBJ2-6, with 9 bases identical to TRBD1. The CDR3 runs to 17 residues. V was clipped by 5 bases and J by 2 bases; unmatched bases: 7. The CDR3 bases are TGTGCCAGCAGTGGCCGGGACAGGGAGGCTGGGGCCAACGTCCTGACTTTC. Encoded protein: CASSGRDREAGANVLTF.

The chain uses TRBV5-1 and TRBJ2-1, with 10 bases that match TRBD2. Germline V gene data show CDR1 as SGHRS and CDR2 as YFSETQ. Losses at the gene ends were 3 bases for V and 6 bases for J; bases not matched to a gene: 6. This CDR3 has 15 residues. CDR3 residues: CASSSTSGDLNEQFF. As DNA, the CDR3 is TGCGCCAGCAGCTCAACTAGCGGGGATCTCAATGAGCAGTTCTTC. Full variable domain (outside the CDR3, taken from reference TRBV5-1 and TRBJ2-1): KAGVTQTPRYLIKTRGQQVTLSCSPISGHRSVSWYQQTPGQGLQFLFEYFSETQRNKGNFPGRFSGRQFSNSRSEMNVSTLELGDSALYLCASSSTSGDLNEQFFGPGTRLTVL.

This clonotype was seen a single time. The rearrangement links TRBV7-2 to TRBJ1-4; 10 positions agree with TRBD1. Germline V gene sequence: CDR1 SGHTA, CDR2 FQGNSA. The CDR3 consists of 16 residues. V gave up 5 bases and J gave up 4 bases; unmatched junction bases: 7. The CDR3 DNA reads as TGTGCCAGCAGCCCTTACCGGGACAGGGGTAATGAAAAACTGTTTTTT. Translated: CASSPYRDRGNEKLFF.

Only a few counts were recorded for this clonotype. The chain links TRBV19 to TRBJ1-2; D uncertain. CDR1 and CDR2 from the germline V gene are LNHDA and SQIVND (reference sequence). This CDR3 region has 12 residues. Trimming left V 10 bases short and J 5 bases short, with 14 bases between. The CDR3 nucleotides are TGTGCCACCTGGCGGGCACCGTATGGCTACACCTTC. Protein: CATWRAPYGYTF.

The rearrangement uses TRBV9 and TRBJ2-1, with D perhaps matching TRBD1 (7 bases). The V gene lost 0 bases and the J gene lost 7 bases, with 14 bases spanning the gap. The CDR3 is made up of 15 amino acids. Germline V CDR1 and CDR2: SGDLS, YYNGEE. The CDR3 protein is CASSVGPGGINEQFF. The CDR3 DNA reads as TGTGCCAGCAGCGTAGGTCCAGGGGGGATAAATGAGCAGTTCTTC.

There are a few counts of this clonotype. The genes are TRBV6-1 and TRBJ1-4; TRBD1 matches at 8 bases. After removal of 6 bases from V and 8 bases from J, the junction contained 14 bases not matched to a gene. This CDR3 contains 16 residues. Per the germline V gene, CDR1 is MNHNS and CDR2 is SASEGT. The CDR3: CASSPRHAGGPEKLFF. CDR3 in DNA: TGTGCCAGCAGCCCCCGTCATGCAGGGGGCCCCGAAAAACTGTTTTTT.

The chain links TRBV28 to TRBJ2-5; a weak D match, TRBD1 (6 bases). V shed 1 base and J shed 5 bases, with 17 bases lying between them. Germline values: CDR1 MDHEN, CDR2 SYDVKM. This CDR3 contains 16 residues. CDR3 protein: CASSLFLGAQGETQYF. CDR3 bases: TGTGCCAGCAGTTTATTTCTGGGAGCCCAGGGGGAGACCCAGTACTTC.

The CDR3 DNA reads TGCGCCAGCAGCCAAGCTTCGGAGGGGGGCCAGCCCCAGCATTTT. It yields the protein CASSQASEGGQPQHF. This chain joins TRBV4-1 and TRBJ1-5; possible D gene TRBD1, 6 bases. The CDR3 extends over 15 amino acids. The germline CDR1 and CDR2 sequences are MGHRA and YSYEKL. Trimming shortened V by 1 base and J by 7 bases, and 14 bases separated the two germline ends.

In its sample, this clonotype was seen a few times. The chain uses TRBV7-9 and TRBJ1-1; unclear D gene. Germline-derived CDR1 and CDR2 are SEHNR and FQNEAQ (reference sequence). The CDR3 length is 16 residues. Deletions cut 5 bases from V and 3 bases from J, with 19 bases between. The CDR3 sequence: CASSPEGQGGHTEAFF. CDR3 sequence (DNA): TGTGCCAGCAGCCCAGAGGGTCAAGGCGGGCACACTGAAGCTTTCTTT.

The chain employs TRBV6-5 and TRBJ2-2; D not resolved. Deletions cut 8 bases from V and 7 bases from J, with 11 bases between. In germline, CDR1 is MNHEY, CDR2 SVGAGI. The CDR3 covers 12 residues. The CDR3 loop is CASGPLGGELFF. CDR3 sequence (DNA): TGTGCCAGCGGCCCTCTCGGCGGGGAGCTGTTTTTT.

The V gene is TRBV7-9, the J gene TRBJ2-7; no clear D. The CDR3 extends over 12 amino acids. V lost 8 bases to trimming and J lost 3 bases, with 11 bases between them. The germline V gene encodes CDR1 SEHNR and CDR2 FQNEAQ (reference sequence). The CDR3 DNA sequence: TGTGCCAGCTGCCCGGACGGCTACGAGCAGTACTTC. Its translation: CASCPDGYEQYF. Filled out from reference TRBV7-9 and TRBJ2-7, the complete variable domain reads DTGVSQNPRHKITKRGQNVTFRCDPISEHNRLYWYRQTLGQGPEFLTYFQNEAQLEKSRLLSDRFSAERPKGSFSTLEIQRTEQGDSAMYLCASCPDGYEQYFGPGTRLTVT.

Only a few counts were recorded for this clonotype. V is TRBV6-5 and J is TRBJ1-5, with D perhaps TRBD1 (5 bases). Trimming left V 7 bases short and J 5 bases short, with 18 bases between. The length of the CDR3 is 15 residues. Germline V gene data show CDR1 as MNHEY and CDR2 as SVGAGI. Here the CDR3 reads CASTTVGQVYQPQHF. The CDR3 nucleotides are TGTGCCAGCACCACCGTGGGGCAGGTTTATCAGCCCCAGCATTTT.

This clonotype came up a few times. The V and J genes are TRBV6-2 or TRBV6-3 and TRBJ2-1; D may correspond to TRBD1 or TRBD2 (7 bases each). In germline, CDR1 is MNHEY, CDR2 SVGEGT. This CDR3 has 13 residues. V lost 5 bases, J lost 9 bases, and 14 bases lay in between. As DNA, the CDR3 is TGTGCCAGCAGTCAGGGGGGGGAGGTTGAGCAGTTCTTC. Protein sequence: CASSQGGEVEQFF.

This sequence joins TRBV27 and TRBJ2-7; either TRBD1 or TRBD2 may fit D (5 bases each). The V end was cut by 4 bases, the J end by 2 bases, with 9 bases between. The CDR3 has 13 residues. CDR1 is MNHEY and CDR2 is SMNVEV in the germline V gene (reference sequence). The DNA for the CDR3 is TGTGCCAGCAGTTGGCAGGGAGCCTACGAGCAGTACTTC. Protein sequence: CASSWQGAYEQYF.